These T cell receptor beta chains were read from a single sample in a study of somatic mutations in cytotoxic T cells in rheumatoid arthritis. The method was immunoSEQ multiplex PCR; TCRdb's version includes in-frame clones alone and lacks a portion of them. The sample has approximately 13,000 clones, approximately 73% seen once; the top ten hold 11%. The sequenced material came from CD8+ T cells sorted from blood. Source of these receptors: a woman aged 35 to 49 in good health. The CDR3 runs from the conserved cysteine through the conserved F or W. D genes are given only for firm matches. Rows give clone size only sometimes, using once, few, many, or a class for an expanded clone.

j_call clone_size v_call d_call cdr3_nt cdr3_aa
TRBJ1-2 NA TRBV2 TRBD1 TGTGCCAGCACTTCAATAGGACAGGGTGACTATGGCTACACCTTC CASTSIGQGDYGYTF
TRBJ1-1 few TRBV7-2 NA TGTGCCAGCAGCCCCGGGGCGGGGAACACTGAAGCTTTCTTT CASSPGAGNTEAFF
TRBJ2-3 NA TRBV5-4 NA TGTGCCAGCAGCTTGGGAGCGGACCGGGCGAGAGATACGCAGTATTTT CASSLGADRARDTQYF
TRBJ1-2 NA TRBV11-2 TRBD1 TGTGCCAGCAGCTTACCCCGGACAGGTTCTAACTATGGCTACACCTTC CASSLPRTGSNYGYTF
TRBJ2-4 NA TRBV12-5 TRBD1 TGTGCTAGTGGGACGGGACAGGCCCCAAACATTCAGTACTTC CASGTGQAPNIQYF
TRBJ2-7 NA TRBV14 TRBD2 TGTGCCAGCAGCTTTACTAGCGGGAGCTACGAGCAGTACTTC CASSFTSGSYEQYF
TRBJ2-7 few TRBV9 TRBD2 TGTGCCAGCAGCGTAGGCGGGAGCGCATCCTACGAGCAGTACTTC CASSVGGSASYEQYF
TRBJ2-3 NA TRBV5-4 NA TGTGCCAGCAGCTTGGCGGGGGGCGGGGCAGATACGCAGTATTTT CASSLAGGGADTQYF
TRBJ2-2 NA TRBV27 NA TGTGCCAGCAGACTAGGATTCGGGGAGCTGTTTTTT CASRLGFGELFF
TRBJ2-2 NA TRBV4-2 TRBD2 TGTGCCAGCAGCCAGGGGACTAGCGGGGGGAACACCGGGGAGCTGTTTTTT CASSQGTSGGNTGELFF
TRBJ2-2 NA TRBV6-1 NA TGTGCCAGCTTATACTTGGTAGGGGAGCTGTTTTTT CASLYLVGELFF
TRBJ1-1 NA TRBV27 NA TGTGCCAGCAGTTTATCTACGACAGGGAACACTGAAGCTTTCTTT CASSLSTTGNTEAFF
TRBJ2-1 NA TRBV9 TRBD2 TGTGCCAGCAGCCCCAGCGGGGGGTCGAGCTCCTACAATGAGCAGTTCTTC CASSPSGGSSSYNEQFF
TRBJ2-2 NA TRBV7-8 TRBD2 TGTGCCAGCAGCTTAAATCGGGGGGAAACCGGGGAGCTGTTTTTT CASSLNRGETGELFF
TRBJ1-2 few TRBV7-9 NA TGTGCCACCGATCCCGTCCCCAAGGGGGTAAATGGCTACACCTTC CATDPVPKGVNGYTF
TRBJ1-1 NA TRBV5-4 NA TGTGCCAGCAGCTTGGAGACGGGTCAGGAAGCTTTCTTT CASSLETGQEAFF
TRBJ1-6 NA TRBV11-2 NA TGTGCCAGCAGCCTGATGCGGGACAAACGATCACCCCTCCACTTT CASSLMRDKRSPLHF